This TCR beta chain was retrieved from a study of OX40 agonist ivuxolimab in advanced cancers. About the research overall: Anti-PD-1, anti-PD-L1 or anti-CTLA-4 therapy given earlier was allowed, and around 40% had some.

Findings of the study overall: Dosing at 0.1 to 3.0 mg/kg was accompanied by clonal expansion of CD4+ and CD8+ blood T cells by week 6. Researchers report that CD8+ T cells had, on average, more expanded clones than CD4+.

Concerning this clone itself: What it binds is unknown.

TCRdb keeps only in-frame clones here, not all; method: immunoSEQ multiplex PCR. The sample contains under 85,000 clones, 80% to 90% of which appear only once. Losses at the gene ends were 6 bases for V and 8 bases for J; bases not matched to a gene: 13. CDR1 MNHEY and CDR2 SVGAGI come from the germline V gene. CDR3 size: 16 residues. The TCR comes from an adult with an advanced solid tumor such as melanoma, head and neck, liver or kidney cancer. The chain carries TRBV6-5 and TRBJ1-2; 12 positions agree with TRBD1. The sequencing here drew on CD4+ or CD8+ T cells sorted from blood, taken in a trial of the OX40 agonist ivuxolimab. This chain's CDR3 is CASSYNQGQGAKGYTF. The CDR3 DNA follows: TGTGCCAGCAGCTACAACCAGGGACAGGGGGCGAAAGGCTACACCTTC.